This TCR beta chain was sequenced during a study of graft-versus-host responses after intestinal transplantation. Turning to the study itself: Once they had received anti-thymocyte globulin induction, all recipients took tacrolimus and steroids for about 3 years. Overall study results and limits: Some GvH clones appeared in ileal mucosa or blood before recipient bone marrow.

Germline V gene data show CDR1 as LNHDA and CDR2 as SQIVND (reference sequence). CDR3 length: 14 amino acids. V gave up 3 bases and J gave up 5 bases, with 13 bases separating them. Comments on this clone: The target antigen is unknown.

The data were produced by immunoSEQ multiplex PCR, yet TCRdb's version contains in-frame clones alone and is incomplete. The sample yields 85,000 to 110,000 clones, more than 85% seen once. The TCR originated in a human donor who received an intestinal transplant. The rearrangement links TRBV19 to TRBJ2-5; no firm D call. Sample: unstimulated CD8+ T cells sorted from spleen or lymph node cells, taken before intestinal transplant. CDR3: CASSMSHTAETQYF. Written as DNA, the CDR3 is TGTGCCAGTAGTATGTCACATACCGCGGAGACCCAGTACTTC.